This TCR beta chain was recorded in a study of T cell repertoires in cytomegalovirus infection. The study, taken as a whole, reports: Cumulated frequencies of public TCR beta families served to identify carriers of CMV plus the relevant HLA.

Trimming stripped 0 bases from V and 5 bases from J, with 19 bases between. This CDR3 comprises 16 residues. CDR1 DFQATT and CDR2 SNEGSKA come from the germline V gene (reference sequence). As regards this clonotype: Its antigen is as yet unknown.

TCRdb re-called the reads through MiXCR, storing one row per CDR3 protein. The sample lists around 490,000 distinct CDR3 sequences, less than 30% occurring once. The sample was PBMCs. The chain employs TRBV20-1 and TRBJ2-5; D is ambiguous. This receptor was taken from a human donor in good health (CMV status not recorded). Some clones in this sample may be carry-over from other donors' samples. CDR3 nucleotides: TGCAGTGCTAGAGATCTTAGGACGGTCGAATGGGAGACCCAGTACTTC. Translation gives CSARDLRTVEWETQYF.